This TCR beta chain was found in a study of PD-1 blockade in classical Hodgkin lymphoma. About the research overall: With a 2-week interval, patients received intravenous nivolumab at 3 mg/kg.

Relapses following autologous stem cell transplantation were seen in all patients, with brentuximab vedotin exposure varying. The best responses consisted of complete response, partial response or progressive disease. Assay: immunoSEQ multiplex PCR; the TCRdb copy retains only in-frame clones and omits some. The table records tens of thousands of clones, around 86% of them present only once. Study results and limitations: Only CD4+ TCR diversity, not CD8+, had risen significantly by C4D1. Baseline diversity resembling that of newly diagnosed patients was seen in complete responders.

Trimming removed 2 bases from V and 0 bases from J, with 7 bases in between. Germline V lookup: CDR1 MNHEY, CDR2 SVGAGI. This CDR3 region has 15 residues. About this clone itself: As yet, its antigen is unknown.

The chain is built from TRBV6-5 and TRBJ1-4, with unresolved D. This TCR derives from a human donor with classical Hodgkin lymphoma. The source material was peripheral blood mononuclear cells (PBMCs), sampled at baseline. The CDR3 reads CASSYRPATNEKLFF. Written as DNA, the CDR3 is TGTGCCAGCAGTTACAGGCCAGCAACTAATGAAAAACTGTTTTTT.